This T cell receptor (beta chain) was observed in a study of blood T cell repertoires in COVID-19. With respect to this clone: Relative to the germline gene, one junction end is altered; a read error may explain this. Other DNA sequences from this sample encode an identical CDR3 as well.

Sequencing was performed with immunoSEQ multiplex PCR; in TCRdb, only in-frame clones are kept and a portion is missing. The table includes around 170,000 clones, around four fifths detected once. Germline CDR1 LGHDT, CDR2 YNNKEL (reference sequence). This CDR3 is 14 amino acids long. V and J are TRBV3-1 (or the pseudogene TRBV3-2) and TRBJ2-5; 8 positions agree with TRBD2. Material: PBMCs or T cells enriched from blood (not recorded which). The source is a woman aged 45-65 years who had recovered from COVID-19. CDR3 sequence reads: CASSHGRGGETQYF. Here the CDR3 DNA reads TGCGCCAGCAGCCACGGGAGGGGGGGGGAGACCCAGTACTTC.